A single sample gave rise to the 19 T cell receptor beta chains below, sequenced in a study of vaccination effects on CD4 cells after COVID-19. ViraFEST assay sequencing came after antigen-specific CD4+ T cells were expanded with viral peptide pools. Culture lasted around eleven days before CD4+ T cell isolation. Each vaccine recipient was nucleocapsid antibody negative and had no prior SARS-CoV-2 infection. No cognate antigen is known for these TCRs. This table comes from immunoSEQ multiplex PCR, and its TCRdb copy is limited to in-frame clones, with some not included. The sample holds just under 45,000 clones, around 78% seen once. The sample here was CD4+ T cells from PBMCs cultured with SARS-CoV-2 spike peptides, taken before COVID-19 vaccination. All receptors come from a human donor who received a COVID-19 vaccine.

The chain recombines TRBV5-5 with TRBJ2-7; 7 bases match TRBD2. This CDR3 contains 16 residues. Germline CDR1 and CDR2: SGHKS and YYEKEE (reference sequence). The J segment lost 7 bases and the V segment lost 4 bases, leaving 17 bases of the junction unmatched. DNA for the CDR3: TGTGCCAGCAGCCCCAACGTAGCGGTTTGGGGAGGGGAGCAGTACGTC. Protein: CASSPNVAVWGGEQYV.

The CDR3 region is CASSTTGEGGDTQYF. The DNA for the CDR3 is TGTGCCAGCAGCACGACAGGGGAAGGAGGAGATACGCAGTATTTT. The chain couples TRBV9 to TRBJ2-3; 8 positions agree with TRBD1. CDR3 size: 15 residues. Germline V lookup: CDR1 SGDLS, CDR2 YYNGEE. V lost 4 bases and J lost 5; bases outside the gene matches: 9.

The chain joins TRBV7-9 to TRBJ1-6; 9 bases align to TRBD1. The CDR3 covers 16 residues. Germline assignment: CDR1 SEHNR and CDR2 FQNEAQ (reference sequence). V trimming: 3 bases; J trimming: 4 bases; junction bases outside the gene matches: 4. CDR3 amino acids: CASSFGTGSYNSPLHF. DNA of the CDR3: TGTGCCAGCAGCTTCGGGACAGGGTCGTATAATTCACCCCTCCACTTT. Filled out from reference TRBV7-9 and TRBJ1-6, the complete variable domain reads DTGVSQNPRHKITKRGQNVTFRCDPISEHNRLYWYRQTLGQGPEFLTYFQNEAQLEKSRLLSDRFSAERPKGSFSTLEIQRTEQGDSAMYLCASSFGTGSYNSPLHFGNGTRLTVT.

The V call is TRBV19, the J call TRBJ2-3; D gene ambiguous. Germline CDR1 reads LNHDA; CDR2 reads SQIVND (reference sequence). The CDR3 loop spans 13 amino acids. The V and J ends lost 7 bases and 3 bases respectively, with 11 bases between them. In DNA, the CDR3 is TGTGCCAGTACACGGAAAGTGACAGATACGCAGTATTTT. It specifies CASTRKVTDTQYF.

J is TRBJ2-1 and V is TRBV15, with 7 bases fitting TRBD2. Germline CDR1 LNHNV, CDR2 YYDKDF (reference sequence). With 0 bases clipped from V and 3 bases from J, the junction kept 2 bases outside the gene matches. The CDR3 is 15 residues long. The CDR3 spells CATSRDGLDYNEQFF. The CDR3 DNA reads as TGTGCCACCAGCAGAGATGGACTAGACTACAATGAGCAGTTCTTC.

This chain links TRBV5-6 with TRBJ1-6; D ambiguous. The CDR3 extends over 13 amino acids. Germline V gene data show CDR1 as SGHDT and CDR2 as YYEEEE. Between the trimmed V and J ends, which lost 1 base and 7 bases, there was a span of 6 bases. The CDR3 DNA reads TGTGCCAGCAGCTTGAGAGGGAATTCACCCCTCCACTTT. Translating it yields CASSLRGNSPLHF.

V is TRBV18 and J is TRBJ1-1; D not resolved. CDR3 size: 15 residues. The germline V gene has CDR1 KGHSH and CDR2 LQKENI. Between the trimmed V and J ends, which lost 0 bases and 0 bases, there was a span of 8 bases. The CDR3 DNA is TGTGCCAGCTCACCACCGCCCAACATGAACACTGAAGCTTTCTTT. Translation: CASSPPPNMNTEAFF.

The J gene is TRBJ1-1, the V gene TRBV14; no definite D call. V was cut by 0 bases and J by 10 bases, with 12 bases left in between. The CDR3 contains 13 residues. Germline values: CDR1 SGHDN, CDR2 FVKESK. CDR3 bases: TGTGCCAGCAGCCAAGAAGGTGTATCAGGAGCTTTCTTT. Translation: CASSQEGVSGAFF.

CDR3 loop: CASSDADNQPQHF. In nucleotides, the CDR3 is TGTGCCAGCAGTGACGCAGACAATCAGCCCCAGCATTTT. The rearrangement links TRBV6-1 to TRBJ1-5; no clear D. The V gene lost 3 bases and the J gene lost 3 bases, with 6 bases spanning the gap. Germline lookup yields CDR1 MNHNS and CDR2 SASEGT. The CDR3 runs to 13 residues.

The V and J genes are TRBV15 and TRBJ2-2; D gene unclear. The V gene lost 2 bases and the J gene lost 3 bases, with 4 bases spanning the gap. This CDR3 spans 13 amino acids. Germline CDR1 LNHNV, CDR2 YYDKDF (reference sequence). CDR3 coding DNA: TGTGCCACCAGCAGACAGTACACCGGGGAGCTGTTTTTT. Translating it yields CATSRQYTGELFF.

CDR3 in DNA: TGCAGCGTTGAAAAAGGGGTACCTGAGCAGTTCTTC. Translation gives CSVEKGVPEQFF. V usage is TRBV29-1 and J usage is TRBJ2-1; D perhaps matches TRBD1 (5 bases). The CDR3 covers 12 residues. V was cut by 2 bases and J by 9 bases, with 11 bases left in between. Germline-derived CDR1 and CDR2 are SQVTM and ANQGSEA.

The chain combines TRBV3-1 (or the pseudogene TRBV3-2) with TRBJ2-3, with D unresolved. The CDR3 runs to 13 residues. The ends were cut back, 1 base at V and 4 bases at J, with 6 bases in the middle. From germline, CDR1 is LGHDT and CDR2 YNNKEL (reference sequence). The CDR3 DNA is TGTGCCAGCAGCCAAGCTGCAGCAGATACGCAGTATTTT. It encodes CASSQAAADTQYF.

The CDR3 sequence: CASSAHPGAPEETQYF. CDR3 sequence (DNA): TGTGCCAGCAGTGCCCACCCTGGGGCACCTGAGGAGACCCAGTACTTC. V and J are TRBV6-4 and TRBJ2-5; the D gene is possibly TRBD1 (5 bases). V was cut by 4 bases and J by 5 bases, with 20 bases left in between. CDR1 is MRHNA and CDR2 is SNTAGT in the germline V gene. The CDR3 is 16 amino acids.

The chain is built from TRBV6-5 and TRBJ1-1; D remains ambiguous. Germline values: CDR1 MNHEY, CDR2 SVGAGI. Trimming took 6 bases from V and 0 from J, leaving 8 bases between them. CDR3 size: 13 residues. The CDR3 DNA reads as TGTGCCAGCAGACGACTTATGAACACTGAAGCTTTCTTT. Its translation: CASRRLMNTEAFF.

The V gene is TRBV7-3, the J gene TRBJ2-3, with D possibly matching TRBD2 (7 bases). In germline, CDR1 is SGHTA, CDR2 FQGTGA. The CDR3 covers 12 residues. V shed 2 bases and J shed 14 bases, with 14 bases lying between them. CDR3 amino acids: CASSLRGGALYF. For the CDR3, the DNA is TGTGCCAGCAGCTTACGTGGGGGGGCCTTGTATTTT.

The rearrangement uses TRBV9 and TRBJ1-1; TRBD1 matches 7 bases. J lost 2 bases, V lost 4 bases, and 5 bases had no gene match. The CDR3 runs to 14 residues. CDR1 and CDR2 (germline): SGDLS, YYNGEE. The CDR3, as DNA: TGTGCCAGCAGCCCCGGACAGGCAAACACTGAAGCTTTCTTT. This encodes CASSPGQANTEAFF.

In DNA, the CDR3 is TGTGCCAGCAGCGTAGGTCAGCCCACCGGGGAGCTGTTTTTT. Protein sequence: CASSVGQPTGELFF. The rearrangement links TRBV9 to TRBJ2-2; D gene unclear. V shed 0 bases and J shed 4 bases, with 7 bases lying between them. The CDR3 loop spans 14 amino acids. Per the germline V gene, CDR1 is SGDLS and CDR2 is YYNGEE.

This chain links TRBV29-1 with TRBJ1-5, with no clear D. The germline V gene encodes CDR1 SQVTM and CDR2 ANQGSEA. The V end was cut by 2 bases, the J end by 2 bases, with 10 bases between. The CDR3 totals 14 residues. CDR3 sequence: CSVESGNGNQPQHF. The CDR3 DNA sequence: TGCAGCGTTGAATCCGGGAATGGCAATCAGCCCCAGCATTTT.

The chain combines TRBV19 with TRBJ1-4; TRBD1 matches at 9 bases. The CDR3 consists of 16 residues. The germline V gene has CDR1 LNHDA and CDR2 SQIVND (reference sequence). Trimming removed 2 bases from V and 5 bases from J; junction bases left unmatched: 6. The CDR3 nucleotides read TGTGCCAGTAGTATAATGACAGGGGGTACGAATGAAAAACTGTTTTTT. Its translation: CASSIMTGGTNEKLFF. The variable domain in full, completed from reference TRBV19 and TRBJ1-4, reads DGGITQSPKYLFRKEGQNVTLSCEQNLNHDAMYWYRQDPGQGLRLIYYSQIVNDFQKGDIAEGYSVSREKKESFPLTVTSAQKNPTAFYLCASSIMTGGTNEKLFFGSGTQLSVL.